This entry concerns a single TCR beta chain. This sample is drawn from a study of blood T cell repertoires in COVID-19. Method: immunoSEQ multiplex PCR; TCRdb's copy keeps in-frame clones and lacks some. The sample yields 150,000 to 200,000 clones, less than 85% seen once. Trimming at V came to 2 bases and at J to 6 bases, leaving 9 bases not matched to a gene. Germline V gene lookup returns CDR1 SEHNR and CDR2 FQNEAQ (reference sequence). The CDR3 runs 16 residues. The V call is TRBV7-9, the J call TRBJ1-5; 8 bases align to TRBD1. The receptor's source is a human donor with acute or convalescent COVID-19. The donor label of this sample is uncertain. Sequenced sample: peripheral blood. The CDR3: CASSLSGQGAFQPQHF. CDR3 DNA sequence: TGTGCCAGCAGCTTATCGGGGCAGGGGGCTTTTCAGCCCCAGCATTTT.